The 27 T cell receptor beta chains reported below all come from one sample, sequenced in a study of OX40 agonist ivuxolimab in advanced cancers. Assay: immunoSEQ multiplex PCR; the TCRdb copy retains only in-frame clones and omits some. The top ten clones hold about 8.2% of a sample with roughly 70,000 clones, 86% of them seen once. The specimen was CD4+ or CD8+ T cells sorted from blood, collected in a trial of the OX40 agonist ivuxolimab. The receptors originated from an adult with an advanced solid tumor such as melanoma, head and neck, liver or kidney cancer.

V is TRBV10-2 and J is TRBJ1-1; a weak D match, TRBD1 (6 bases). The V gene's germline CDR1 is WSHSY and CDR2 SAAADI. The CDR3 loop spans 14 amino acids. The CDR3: CASLSTRGPTEAFF. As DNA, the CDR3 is TGCGCGAGTCTTTCGACGCGGGGGCCCACTGAAGCTTTCTTT.

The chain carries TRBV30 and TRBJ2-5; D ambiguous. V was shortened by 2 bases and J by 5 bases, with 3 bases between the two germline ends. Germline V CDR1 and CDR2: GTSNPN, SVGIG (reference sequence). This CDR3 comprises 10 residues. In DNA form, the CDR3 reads TGTGCCTGGAGTAGGGAGACCCAGTACTTC. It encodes CAWSRETQYF.

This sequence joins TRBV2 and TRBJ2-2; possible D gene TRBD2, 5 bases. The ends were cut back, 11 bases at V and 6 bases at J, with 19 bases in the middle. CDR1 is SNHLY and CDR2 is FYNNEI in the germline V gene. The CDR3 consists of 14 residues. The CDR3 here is CAGKTIATAGELFF. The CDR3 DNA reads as TGTGCCGGAAAGACTATAGCGACGGCCGGGGAGCTGTTTTTT.

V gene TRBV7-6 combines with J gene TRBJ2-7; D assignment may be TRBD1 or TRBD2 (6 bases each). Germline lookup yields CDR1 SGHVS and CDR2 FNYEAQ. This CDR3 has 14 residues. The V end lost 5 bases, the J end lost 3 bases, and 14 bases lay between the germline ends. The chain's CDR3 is CASSPRGTSYEQYF. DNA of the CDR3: TGTGCCAGCAGCCCCCGGGGGACAAGCTACGAGCAGTACTTC. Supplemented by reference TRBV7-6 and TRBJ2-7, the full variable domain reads GAGVSQSPRYKVTKRGQDVALRCDPISGHVSLYWYRQALGQGPEFLTYFNYEAQQDKSGLPNDRFSAERPEGSISTLTIQRTEQRDSAMYRCASSPRGTSYEQYFGPGTRLTVT.

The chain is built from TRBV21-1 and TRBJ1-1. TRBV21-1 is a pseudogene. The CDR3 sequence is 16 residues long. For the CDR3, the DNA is TGTGCCAGCAGCCCTCCTTTGGGGGTCAATGACCCGGGGGCTTTCTTT. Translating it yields CASSPPLGVNDPGAFF.

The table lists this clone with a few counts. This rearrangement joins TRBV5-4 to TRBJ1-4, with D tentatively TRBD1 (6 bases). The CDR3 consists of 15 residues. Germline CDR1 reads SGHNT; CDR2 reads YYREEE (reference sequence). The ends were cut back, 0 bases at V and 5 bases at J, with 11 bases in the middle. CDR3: CASSLDAGANEKLFF. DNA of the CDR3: TGTGCCAGCAGCTTGGATGCAGGGGCGAATGAAAAACTGTTTTTT.

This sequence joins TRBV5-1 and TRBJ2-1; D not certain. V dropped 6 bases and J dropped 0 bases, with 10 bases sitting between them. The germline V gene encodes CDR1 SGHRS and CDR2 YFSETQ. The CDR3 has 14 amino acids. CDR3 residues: CASNDGSSYNEQFF. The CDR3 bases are TGCGCCAGCAATGACGGCAGCTCCTACAATGAGCAGTTCTTC.

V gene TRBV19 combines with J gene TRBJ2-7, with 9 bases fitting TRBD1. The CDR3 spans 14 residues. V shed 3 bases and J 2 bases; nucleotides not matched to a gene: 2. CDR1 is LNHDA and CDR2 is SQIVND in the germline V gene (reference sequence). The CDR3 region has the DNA TGTGCCAGTAGTATTGGGGACAGGGCCTACGAGCAGTACTTC. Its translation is CASSIGDRAYEQYF.

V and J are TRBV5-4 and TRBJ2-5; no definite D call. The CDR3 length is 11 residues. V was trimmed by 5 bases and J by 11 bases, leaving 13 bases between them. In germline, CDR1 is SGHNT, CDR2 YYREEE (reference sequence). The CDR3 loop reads CASRGYDEQYF. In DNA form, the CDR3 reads TGTGCCAGCAGAGGATACGATGAGCAGTACTTC. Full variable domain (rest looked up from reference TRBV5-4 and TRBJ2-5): ETGVTQSPTHLIKTRGQQVTLRCSSQSGHNTVSWYQQALGQGPQFIFQYYREEENGRGNFPPRFSGLQFPNYSSELNVNALELDDSALYLCASRGYDEQYFGPGTRLLVL.

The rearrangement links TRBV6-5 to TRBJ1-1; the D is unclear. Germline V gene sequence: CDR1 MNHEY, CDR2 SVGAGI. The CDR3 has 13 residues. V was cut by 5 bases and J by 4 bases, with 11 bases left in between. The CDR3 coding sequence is TGTGCCAGCAGTATCCCTACGGGCACTGAAGCTTTCTTT. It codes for CASSIPTGTEAFF.

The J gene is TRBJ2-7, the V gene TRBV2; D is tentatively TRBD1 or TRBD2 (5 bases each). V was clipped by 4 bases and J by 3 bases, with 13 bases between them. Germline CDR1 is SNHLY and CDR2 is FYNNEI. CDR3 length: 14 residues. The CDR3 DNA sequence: TGTGCCAGCAGTGCGGGGCCGGCAGGCTACGAGCAGTACTTC. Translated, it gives CASSAGPAGYEQYF.

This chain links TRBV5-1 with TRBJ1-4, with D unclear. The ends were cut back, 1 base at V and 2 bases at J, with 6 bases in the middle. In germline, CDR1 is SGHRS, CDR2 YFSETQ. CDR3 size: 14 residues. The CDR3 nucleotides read TGCGCCAGCAGCTTGAGCAGCACTAATGAAAAACTGTTTTTT. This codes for CASSLSSTNEKLFF.

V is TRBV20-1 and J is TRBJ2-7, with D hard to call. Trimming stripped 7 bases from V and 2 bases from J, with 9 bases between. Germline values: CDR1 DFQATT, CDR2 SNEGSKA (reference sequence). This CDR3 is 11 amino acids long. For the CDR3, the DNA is TGCAGTGGAGGTCAGGCCTACGAGCAGTACTTC. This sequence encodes CSGGQAYEQYF.

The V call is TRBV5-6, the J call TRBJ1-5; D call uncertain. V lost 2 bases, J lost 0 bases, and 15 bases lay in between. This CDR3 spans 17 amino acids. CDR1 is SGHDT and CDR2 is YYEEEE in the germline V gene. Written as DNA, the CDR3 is TGTGCCAGCAGCTTCTACCGTGAATTGTATAGCAATCAGCCCCAGCATTTT. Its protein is CASSFYRELYSNQPQHF.

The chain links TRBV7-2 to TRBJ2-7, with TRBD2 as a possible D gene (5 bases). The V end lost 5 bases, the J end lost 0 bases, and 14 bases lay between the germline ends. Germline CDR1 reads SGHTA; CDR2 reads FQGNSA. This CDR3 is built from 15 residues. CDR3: CASSHGVPSSYEQYF. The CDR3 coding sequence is TGTGCCAGCAGCCACGGGGTCCCGAGCTCCTACGAGCAGTACTTC.

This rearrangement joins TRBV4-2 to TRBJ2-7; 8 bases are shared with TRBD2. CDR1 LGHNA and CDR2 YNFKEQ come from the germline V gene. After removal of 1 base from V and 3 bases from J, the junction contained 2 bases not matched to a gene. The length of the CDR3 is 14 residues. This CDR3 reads CASSQASGGYEQYF. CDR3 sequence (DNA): TGTGCCAGCAGCCAAGCAAGCGGGGGCTACGAGCAGTACTTC.

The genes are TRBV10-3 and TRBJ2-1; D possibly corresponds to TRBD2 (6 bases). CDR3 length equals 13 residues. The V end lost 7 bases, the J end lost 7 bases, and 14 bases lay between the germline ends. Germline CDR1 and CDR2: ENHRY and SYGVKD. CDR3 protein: CAITKGLSNEQFF. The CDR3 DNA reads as TGTGCCATCACTAAGGGACTGTCTAATGAGCAGTTCTTC.

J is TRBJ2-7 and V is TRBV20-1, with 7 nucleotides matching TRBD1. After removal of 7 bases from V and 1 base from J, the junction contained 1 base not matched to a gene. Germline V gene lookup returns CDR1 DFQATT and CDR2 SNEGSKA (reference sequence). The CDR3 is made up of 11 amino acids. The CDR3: CSGQGSYEQYF. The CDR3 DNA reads TGCAGTGGACAGGGTTCCTACGAGCAGTACTTC.

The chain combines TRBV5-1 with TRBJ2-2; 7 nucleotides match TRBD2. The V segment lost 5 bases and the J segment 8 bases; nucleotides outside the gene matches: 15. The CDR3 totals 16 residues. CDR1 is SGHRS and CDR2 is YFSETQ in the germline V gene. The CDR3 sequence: CASSRSGLAVAGELFF. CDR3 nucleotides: TGCGCCAGCAGTCGTTCAGGGCTAGCGGTGGCTGGGGAGCTGTTTTTT.

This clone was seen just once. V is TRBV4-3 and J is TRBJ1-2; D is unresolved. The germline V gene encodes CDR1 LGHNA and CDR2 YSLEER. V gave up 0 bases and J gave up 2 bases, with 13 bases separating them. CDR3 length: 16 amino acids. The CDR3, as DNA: TGCGCCAGCAGCCAAGATGGTAGCGGGGTAAACTATGGCTACACCTTC. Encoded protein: CASSQDGSGVNYGYTF.

The CDR3 region has the DNA TGTGCCAGCAGCTTAGATTGGGCAGGGGAGGGCTACACCTTC. Its translation: CASSLDWAGEGYTF. The rearrangement joins TRBV7-2 to TRBJ1-2, with TRBD1 as a possible D gene (6 bases). Trimming removed 1 base at V and 8 bases at J, with 14 bases between. This CDR3 contains 14 residues. Per germline, CDR1 SGHTA and CDR2 FQGNSA. Together with reference TRBV7-2 and TRBJ1-2, the CDR3 gives the full variable domain: GAGVSQSPSNKVTEKGKDVELRCDPISGHTALYWYRQSLGQGLEFLIYFQGNSAPDKSGLPSDRFSAERTGGSVSTLTIQRTQQEDSAVYLCASSLDWAGEGYTFGSGTRLTVV.

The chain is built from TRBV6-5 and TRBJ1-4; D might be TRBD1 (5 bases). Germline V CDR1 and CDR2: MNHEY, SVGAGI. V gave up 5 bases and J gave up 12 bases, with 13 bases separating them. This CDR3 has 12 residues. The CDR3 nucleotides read TGTGCCAGCAGTCCAGGGAACTACCAACTGTTTTTT. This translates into CASSPGNYQLFF.

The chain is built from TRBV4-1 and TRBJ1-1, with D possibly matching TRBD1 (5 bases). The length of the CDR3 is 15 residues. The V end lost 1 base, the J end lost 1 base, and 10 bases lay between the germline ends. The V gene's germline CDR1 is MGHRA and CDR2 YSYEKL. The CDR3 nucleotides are TGCGCCAGCAGCCAAGGGGGGACTCCGAACACTGAAGCTTTCTTT. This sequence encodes CASSQGGTPNTEAFF.

CDR3 in DNA: TGTGCCAGCAGTGAAGCTCCGGGACAAGAGGGGTATGGCTACACCTTC. Its translation: CASSEAPGQEGYGYTF. The J gene is TRBJ1-2, the V gene TRBV28, with D perhaps TRBD1 (6 bases). Per germline, CDR1 MDHEN and CDR2 SYDVKM. V dropped 5 bases and J dropped 5 bases, with 21 bases sitting between them. The CDR3 has 16 amino acids.

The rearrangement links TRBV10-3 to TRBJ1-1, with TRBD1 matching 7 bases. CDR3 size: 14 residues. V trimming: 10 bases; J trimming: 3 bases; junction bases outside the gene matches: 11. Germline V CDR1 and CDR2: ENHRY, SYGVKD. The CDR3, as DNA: TGTGCCACCACAGGGGTGGGCGAGGACACTGAAGCTTTCTTT. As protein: CATTGVGEDTEAFF.

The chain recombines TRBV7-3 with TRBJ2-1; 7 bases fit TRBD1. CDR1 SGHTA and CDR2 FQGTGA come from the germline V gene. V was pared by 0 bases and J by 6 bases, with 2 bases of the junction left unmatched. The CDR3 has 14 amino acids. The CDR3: CASSLTSGGNEQFF. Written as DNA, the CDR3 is TGTGCCAGCAGCTTAACTTCAGGGGGCAATGAGCAGTTCTTC.

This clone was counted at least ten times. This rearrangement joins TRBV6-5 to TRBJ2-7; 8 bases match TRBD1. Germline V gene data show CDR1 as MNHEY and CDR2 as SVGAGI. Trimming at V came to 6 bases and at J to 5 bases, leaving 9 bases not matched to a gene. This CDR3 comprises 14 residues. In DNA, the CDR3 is TGTGCCAGCAGCTTCGGACAGGGTTTACACGAGCAGTACTTC. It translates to CASSFGQGLHEQYF.